The present TCR beta chain was sequenced within a study of blood T cell repertoires in COVID-19. On the study more broadly: The origin of the acute and convalescent COVID-19 samples was the United States, Italy and Spain. The cDNA or gDNA used as material had been derived from T cells, B-cell-depleted T cells, or PBMCs.

The ends were cut back, 0 bases at V and 4 bases at J, with 6 bases in the middle. This CDR3 is 13 amino acids long. CDR1 LNHNV and CDR2 YYDKDF come from the germline V gene (reference sequence). In the original processing: Amplified reference gene primers provided the basis for estimating nucleated cell counts. Some clones are missing from TCRdb's copy, which holds only in-frame ones; the method was immunoSEQ multiplex PCR. V, J and clone size are those of that table, while D and trimming were read from the DNA. The table lists about 150,000 clones, around three quarters of them singletons. This receptor was obtained from a man aged 50 or older with acute or convalescent COVID-19. Sequencing input: peripheral blood. This chain joins TRBV15 and TRBJ2-5; perhaps TRBD1 as D (5 bases). The CDR3 region has the DNA TGTGCCACCAGCAGAGAGGGGCGAGAGACCCAGTACTTC. Protein product: CATSREGRETQYF. The whole variable domain, filled in from reference TRBV15 and TRBJ2-5, reads DAMVIQNPRYQVTQFGKPVTLSCSQTLNHNVMYWYQQKSSQAPKLLFHYYDKDFNNEADTPDNFQSRRPNTSFCFLDIRSPGLGDTAMYLCATSREGRETQYFGPGTRLLVL.